Detailed here is one TCR beta chain. The authors reverse transcribed roughly 0.5 to 1 ug RNA with random hexamers. TCRdb analysed the immunoSEQ multiplex PCR reads with MiXCR anew, one entry per CDR3 protein. The sample consists of over 350,000 distinct CDR3 sequences, more than 80% of them appearing once. Trimming stripped 0 bases from V and 1 base from J, with 7 bases between. The CDR3 is 14 residues long. Germline assignment: CDR1 SGHRS and CDR2 YFSETQ. This sample is part of a study of CD8 T cells in Susac syndrome. This rearrangement joins TRBV5-1 to TRBJ1-2; TRBD1 is a possible D gene (6 bases). The TCR originated in a human donor with multiple sclerosis. Sequenced material: CD8+ T cells from PBMCs. CDR3 DNA: TGCGCCAGCAGCTTGGGACAGGTTAACTATGGCTACACCTTC. It specifies CASSLGQVNYGYTF. Variable domain in full (rest from reference TRBV5-1 and TRBJ1-2): KAGVTQTPRYLIKTRGQQVTLSCSPISGHRSVSWYQQTPGQGLQFLFEYFSETQRNKGNFPGRFSGRQFSNSRSEMNVSTLELGDSALYLCASSLGQVNYGYTFGSGTRLTVV.